These T cell receptor beta chains were read from a single sample in a study of cytomegalovirus exposure and HLA in healthy donors. The method was immunoSEQ multiplex PCR; TCRdb's version includes in-frame clones alone and lacks a portion of them. The sample carries about 180,000 clones, about 77% recorded once. Sample: PBMCs. These receptors were taken from a woman in her 30s in good health and CMV-seropositive. Each CDR3 is given with its conserved first and last residue.

CASSQEYGTGAGKGYTF	TRBV4-3	TRBJ1-2
CASSEVLAGGNTDTQYF	TRBV6-1	TRBJ2-3
CASSRGQAREKLFF	TRBV28	TRBJ1-4
CASSPRTLYEQYF	TRBV9	TRBJ2-7
CASSQEWGGGAPDTQYF	TRBV4-2	TRBJ2-3
CASSLETGVYNEQFF	TRBV27	TRBJ2-1
CARVDMRSNQPQHF	TRBV5-3	TRBJ1-5
CASSQALGLAGYQETQYF	TRBV4-2	TRBJ2-5
CASSELSGGADTQYF	TRBV28	TRBJ2-3
CATSRASGGFGYTF	TRBV15	TRBJ1-2
CASSLYSGYEQYF	TRBV7-6	TRBJ2-7
CASSLKLRDNPYEQYF	TRBV27	TRBJ2-7
CASSPDWGELFF	TRBV7-9	TRBJ2-2
CASSHQDRAGYEQYF	TRBV7-9	TRBJ2-7
CASSSGYQETQYF	TRBV28	TRBJ2-5
CSVEMRSYRFF	TRBV29-1	TRBJ2-1
CASSLRTSGGLYNEQFF	TRBV5-1	TRBJ2-1
CASSFTGTAGYTF	TRBV7-2	TRBJ1-2
CASSGISGGAGTGELFF	TRBV25-1	TRBJ2-2
CASSASGGGTDTQYF	TRBV9	TRBJ2-3
CASSANYGYTF	TRBV25-1	TRBJ1-2
CASSPGLGYEQYF	TRBV28	TRBJ2-7
CASSLGQGAGTEAFF	TRBV5-4	TRBJ1-1
CATDLRGQETQYF	TRBV2	TRBJ2-5
CASSLVGGSEETQYF	TRBV11-3	TRBJ2-5
CASSQDADSYEQYF	TRBV4-3	TRBJ2-7
CASRQEETQYF	TRBV7-9	TRBJ2-5
CASSSIPGETQYF	TRBV5-1	TRBJ2-5
CAWELDSGNTIYF	TRBV30	TRBJ1-3
CASSNHRLNTGELFF	TRBV5-5	TRBJ2-2
CASSPGGTSGGIDTQYF	TRBV5-1	TRBJ2-3
CASSQDRATYNEQFF	TRBV5-4	TRBJ2-1
CASSAPGGRTYEQYF	TRBV28	.
CASSLKGFEQFF	TRBV7-6	TRBJ2-1
CASSGPGRLGTDTQYF	TRBV9	TRBJ2-3
CASSLRVGTEAFF	TRBV19	TRBJ1-1
CAISGAGSPYEQYF	TRBV10-3	TRBJ2-7
CASSLSAGDGGYTF	TRBV27	TRBJ1-2
CASSLTKDTGELFF	TRBV7-9	TRBJ2-2
CASSLDKGWGSVNTGELFF	TRBV11-3	TRBJ2-2
CASSQTRGLPNYGYTF	TRBV2	TRBJ1-2
CASSRDQETQYF	TRBV7-8	TRBJ2-5
CASSKPGLAGWQYF	TRBV7-2	TRBJ2-7
CAISESTPGANVLTF	TRBV10-3	TRBJ2-6
CASERGIGSYNEQFF	TRBV7-2	TRBJ2-1
CASSERGQGAYGYTF	TRBV2	TRBJ1-2
CASSPGGGSDGYTF	TRBV4-2	TRBJ1-2